This is a list of T cell receptor beta chains from one sample in a study of blood T cell repertoires in COVID-19. This table comes from immunoSEQ multiplex PCR, and its TCRdb copy is limited to in-frame clones, with some not included. Altogether over 200,000 clones are present, 90% to 95% being singletons, with the ten largest covering approximately 0.77%. Sample: peripheral blood. The receptors were sampled from a man between 60 and 75 years old with COVID-19, enrolled during active disease. CDR3s include the opening cysteine and the closing phenylalanine or tryptophan. The D gene is left open where the match is weak. The size entry is marked missing in some rows and otherwise reads once, few, many or a size class.

NA,NA,TRBV18,TRBJ1-3,15,TGTGCCAGCTCACCACCGCAGGGAACGGCAAACACCATATATTTT,CASSPPQGTANTIYF
NA,NA,TRBV4-3,TRBJ2-2,17,TGCGCCAGCAGCCAGGCCCAACCAGGGGTTTCTACCGGGGAGCTGTTTTTT,CASSQAQPGVSTGELFF
NA,NA,TRBV12-3/TRBV12-4,TRBJ2-3,12,TGTGCCAGCAGTCCCAGTCCAGATACGCAGTATTTT,CASSPSPDTQYF
TRBD2,NA,TRBV28,TRBJ2-3,15,TGTGCCAGCACGGATACTAGCGGGAACACAGATACGCAGTATTTT,CASTDTSGNTDTQYF
NA,NA,TRBV5-8,TRBJ2-4,15,TGTGCCAGCAGCAACCAAACAGGGCCCAAAAACATTCAGTACTTC,CASSNQTGPKNIQYF
TRBD2,NA,TRBV29-1,TRBJ2-3,15,TGCAGCGTTGAACCGCTAGCGGCCTACACAGATACGCAGTATTTT,CSVEPLAAYTDTQYF
TRBD2,NA,TRBV9,TRBJ2-3,18,TGTGCCAGCAGCGTAGCTGGTGGGCTAGCGGGAGGGAGGGATACGCAGTATTTT,CASSVAGGLAGGRDTQYF
TRBD1,NA,TRBV5-1,TRBJ1-2,17,TGCGCCAGCAGCTTTTTACAGGGGGGGCCCGCTAACTATGGCTACACCTTC,CASSFLQGGPANYGYTF
NA,NA,TRBV5-8,TRBJ2-1,14,TGTGCCAGCAGCCATAGGGGACTTTTAAATGAGCAGTTCTTC,CASSHRGLLNEQFF
NA,NA,TRBV30,TRBJ2-6,15,TGTGCCTGGAGTGTAACCGGGGGTGGGGCCAACGTCCTGACTTTC,CAWSVTGGGANVLTF
NA,NA,TRBV6-5,TRBJ1-5,15,TGTGCCAGCAGTTACTCAGGCGGGGGAGGTCAGCCCCAGCATTTT,CASSYSGGGGQPQHF
NA,NA,TRBV5-6,TRBJ2-7,13,TGTGCCAGCAGCTTGGTAGGTGCGGTCGAGCAGTACTTC,CASSLVGAVEQYF
TRBD2,NA,TRBV3-1/TRBV3-2,TRBJ2-1,15,TGTGCCAGCACCGTGACGGGAGGGAGGTACAATGAGCAGTTCTTC,CASTVTGGRYNEQFF
NA,NA,TRBV27,TRBJ2-1,14,TGTGCCAGCAGTGGACTTAAGGGCCTCAATGAGCAGTTCTTC,CASSGLKGLNEQFF
TRBD1,NA,TRBV6-6,TRBJ1-3,14,TGTGCCAGCAGACAGGGGGTGGGTGGAAACACCATATATTTT,CASRQGVGGNTIYF
TRBD1,NA,TRBV24-1,TRBJ2-2,14,TGTGCCACCTCAGGGACAGGATACACCGGGGAGCTGTTTTTT,CATSGTGYTGELFF
NA,few,TRBV6-4,TRBJ2-3,14,TGTGCCAGCAGTGTCGACAGCTCGCCAGATACGCAGTATTTT,CASSVDSSPDTQYF
TRBD1,NA,TRBV7-9,TRBJ2-1,13,TGTGCCAGCCGTGAGGGGGCGAAGAATGAGCAGTTCTTC,CASREGAKNEQFF
TRBD2,once,TRBV28,TRBJ2-7,15,TGTGCCAGCAGTTTAGCTAGCGGGAGCTCCTACGAGCAGTACTTC,CASSLASGSSYEQYF
TRBD1,NA,TRBV19,TRBJ2-7,15,TGTGCCAGTACCGGCCTGGGGACAGGGGATAACGAGCAGTACTTC,CASTGLGTGDNEQYF
NA,once,TRBV6-5,TRBJ2-3,12,TGTGCCAGCAGCCTACCAAGTGATACGCAGTATTTT,CASSLPSDTQYF
NA,NA,TRBV19,TRBJ2-5,17,TGTGCCAGTAGTATAAGGGTGGCGGGTGGCTCCCAAGAGACCCAGTACTTC,CASSIRVAGGSQETQYF
NA,NA,TRBV27,TRBJ1-5,14,TGTGCCAGCAGTTTAATGAAAGGGGATCAGCCCCAGCATTTT,CASSLMKGDQPQHF
TRBD1,NA,TRBV24-1,TRBJ1-1,16,TGTGCCACCAGTGATTCGACAGGGGGGTCGTACACTGAAGCTTTCTTT,CATSDSTGGSYTEAFF
NA,NA,TRBV2,TRBJ1-4,14,TGTGCCAGCAGTGCGCGGCGGCTTCCGGAAAAACTGTTTTTT,CASSARRLPEKLFF
TRBD1,NA,TRBV7-9,TRBJ1-2,17,TGTGCCAGCAGCCACGCCCCCGGGACAGGGTCTGGCTATGGCTACACCTTC,CASSHAPGTGSGYGYTF
NA,NA,TRBV6-5,TRBJ2-7,12,TGTGCCAGTCATCACCGGGCCTACGAGCAGTACTTC,CASHHRAYEQYF
TRBD2,NA,TRBV5-4,TRBJ2-7,15,TGTGCCAGCAGCTTCCGACGGGAGGGAGCCTACGAGCAGTACTTC,CASSFRREGAYEQYF
NA,once,TRBV7-7,TRBJ1-3,15,TGTGCTAGCAGCCCCGGGACTCACTCTGGAAACACCATATATTTT,CASSPGTHSGNTIYF
NA,NA,TRBV12-3/TRBV12-4,TRBJ2-6,13,TGTGCCAGCGGGCCCGCCGGGGCCAACGTCCTGACTTTC,CASGPAGANVLTF
NA,few,TRBV6-5,TRBJ1-3,13,TGTGCCAGCAGGGGGAGCTCTGGAAACACCATATATTTT,CASRGSSGNTIYF
TRBD2,NA,TRBV30,TRBJ2-3,18,TGTGCCTGGAGTGTATCGCTGACTAGCGGGAGTTTCGCAGATACGCAGTATTTT,CAWSVSLTSGSFADTQYF
NA,NA,TRBV5-1,TRBJ1-5,15,TGCGCCAGCAGCTTGGCGGCAGGTAGCAATCAGCCCCAGCATTTT,CASSLAAGSNQPQHF
TRBD2,NA,TRBV10-3,TRBJ2-1,14,TGTGCCATCAGTGAATCGCGGGGGGGGAATGAGCAGTTCTTC,CAISESRGGNEQFF
NA,NA,TRBV7-3,TRBJ2-1,14,TGTGCCAGCAGCAACCCAGGAAACTACAATGAGCAGTTCTTC,CASSNPGNYNEQFF
TRBD1,NA,TRBV3-1/TRBV3-2,TRBJ2-5,12,TGTGCCAGCAGCCAAGGGGACAGGGGGAGTTACTTC,CASSQGDRGSYF
TRBD2,once,TRBV6-4,TRBJ2-1,19,TGTGCCAGCAGAACTAGCGCCAGTACCCCTTTAAGCTCCTACAATGAGCAGTTCTTC,CASRTSASTPLSSYNEQFF
TRBD2,NA,TRBV30,TRBJ2-3,14,TGTGCCTGGGTTAGCGGGGCGGGCACAGATACGCAGTATTTT,CAWVSGAGTDTQYF
TRBD1,NA,TRBV6-5,TRBJ1-5,15,TGTGCCAGCAGTTCCGACAGGGGAGTCAATCAGCCCCAGCATTTT,CASSSDRGVNQPQHF
NA,NA,TRBV2,TRBJ1-2,12,TGTGCCAGCAGGTCCCTTGACTATGGCTACACCTTC,CASRSLDYGYTF
TRBD2,NA,TRBV15,TRBJ2-1,15,TGTGCCACCAGCAGAGGATGGGAGGGCAACAATGAGCAGTTCTTC,CATSRGWEGNNEQFF
NA,NA,TRBV28,TRBJ1-3,14,TGTGCCAGCAGCCCCCGGACTGACGGAAACACCATATATTTT,CASSPRTDGNTIYF
TRBD1,once,TRBV5-1,TRBJ2-3,17,TGCGCCAGCAACATGGACCCACAGGGGGCTGGGACAGATACGCAGTATTTT,CASNMDPQGAGTDTQYF
NA,NA,TRBV19,TRBJ2-2,14,TGTGCCAGTAGCGGGGAGTGGGTGACCGGGGAGCTGTTTTTT,CASSGEWVTGELFF
NA,NA,TRBV9,TRBJ1-6,16,TGTGCCAGCGGCGGGGCGGGGAGCTCCTATAATTCACCCCTCCACTTT,CASGGAGSSYNSPLHF
TRBD1,NA,TRBV5-1,TRBJ1-3,14,TGCGCCAGCAGCCGACAGGGGGCTGGAAACACCATATATTTT,CASSRQGAGNTIYF
TRBD1,NA,TRBV27,TRBJ1-5,14,TGTGCCAGCTCGTTAACAGGGGCTAATCAGCCCCAGCATTTT,CASSLTGANQPQHF
TRBD2,NA,TRBV4-2,TRBJ2-7,15,TGTGCCAGCAGCCAAGAAGGCCTAGCGGCCTACGAGCAGTACTTC,CASSQEGLAAYEQYF
TRBD1,NA,TRBV15,TRBJ1-3,15,TGTGCCACCAGTGTGGGACAGGGTAAAGGAAACACCATATATTTT,CATSVGQGKGNTIYF
NA,NA,TRBV2,TRBJ1-2,15,TGTGCCAGCAGCCCTTACCAGGAATCTACGATTGGCTACACCTTC,CASSPYQESTIGYTF
NA,NA,TRBV5-1,TRBJ2-1,14,TGCGCCAGCAGCTTGAGAACTTCCTACAATGAGCAGTTCTTC,CASSLRTSYNEQFF